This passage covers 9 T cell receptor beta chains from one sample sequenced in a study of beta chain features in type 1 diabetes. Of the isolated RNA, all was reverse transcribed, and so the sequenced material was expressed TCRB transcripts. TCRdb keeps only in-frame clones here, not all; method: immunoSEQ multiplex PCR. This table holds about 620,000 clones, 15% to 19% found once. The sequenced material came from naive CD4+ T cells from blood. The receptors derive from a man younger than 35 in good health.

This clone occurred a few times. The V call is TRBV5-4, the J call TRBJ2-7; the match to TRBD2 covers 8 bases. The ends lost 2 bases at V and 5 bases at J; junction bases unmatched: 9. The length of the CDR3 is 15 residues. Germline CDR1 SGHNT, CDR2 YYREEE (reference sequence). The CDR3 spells CASSFGGVSGNEQYF. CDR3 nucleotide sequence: TGTGCCAGCAGCTTTGGAGGGGTTAGCGGGAACGAGCAGTACTTC.

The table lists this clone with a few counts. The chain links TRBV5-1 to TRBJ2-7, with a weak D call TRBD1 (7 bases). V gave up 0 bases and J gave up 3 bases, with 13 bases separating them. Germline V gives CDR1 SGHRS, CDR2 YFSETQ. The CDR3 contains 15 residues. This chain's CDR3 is CASSLANRGGYEQYF. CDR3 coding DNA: TGCGCCAGCAGCTTGGCCAACAGGGGAGGCTACGAGCAGTACTTC.

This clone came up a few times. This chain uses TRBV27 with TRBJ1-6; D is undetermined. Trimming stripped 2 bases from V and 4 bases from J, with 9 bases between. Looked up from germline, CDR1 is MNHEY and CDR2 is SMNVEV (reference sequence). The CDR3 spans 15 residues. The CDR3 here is CASSLDGLYNSPLHF. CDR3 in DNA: TGTGCCAGCAGTTTAGACGGCCTTTATAATTCACCCCTCCACTTT.

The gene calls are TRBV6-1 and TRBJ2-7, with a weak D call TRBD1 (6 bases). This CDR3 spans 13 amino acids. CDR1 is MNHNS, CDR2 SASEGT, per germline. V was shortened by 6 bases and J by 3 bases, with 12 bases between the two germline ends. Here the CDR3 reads CASRKDRNYEQYF. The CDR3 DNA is TGTGCCAGCAGAAAGGACAGAAACTACGAGCAGTACTTC.

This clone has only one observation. CDR3 sequence: CASSFGSCQETQYF. CDR3 bases: TGTGCCAGCAGCTTCGGAAGCTGCCAAGAGACCCAGTACTTC. The chain couples TRBV7-7 to TRBJ2-5, with no clear D. Deletions cut 3 bases from V and 1 base from J, with 9 bases between. Per germline, CDR1 SSHAT and CDR2 FNYEAQ (reference sequence). CDR3 size: 14 residues.

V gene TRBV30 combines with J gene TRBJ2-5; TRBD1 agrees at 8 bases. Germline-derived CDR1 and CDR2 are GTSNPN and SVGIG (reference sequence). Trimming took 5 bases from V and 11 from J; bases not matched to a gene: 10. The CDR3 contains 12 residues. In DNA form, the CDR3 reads TGTGCCTGGGGGAGAACAGGGGGTCGACAGTACTTC. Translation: CAWGRTGGRQYF. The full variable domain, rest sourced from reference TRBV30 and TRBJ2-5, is SQTIHQWPATLVQPVGSPLSLECTVEGTSNPNLYWYRQAAGRGLQLLFYSVGIGQISSEVPQNLSASRPQDRQFILSSKKLLLSDSGFYLCAWGRTGGRQYFGPGTRLLVL.

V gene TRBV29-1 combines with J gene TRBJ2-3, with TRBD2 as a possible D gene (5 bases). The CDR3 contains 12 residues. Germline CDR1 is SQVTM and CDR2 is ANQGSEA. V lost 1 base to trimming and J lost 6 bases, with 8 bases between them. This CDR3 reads CSVEGPSDTQYF. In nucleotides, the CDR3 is TGCAGCGTTGAAGGGCCTAGCGATACGCAGTATTTT.

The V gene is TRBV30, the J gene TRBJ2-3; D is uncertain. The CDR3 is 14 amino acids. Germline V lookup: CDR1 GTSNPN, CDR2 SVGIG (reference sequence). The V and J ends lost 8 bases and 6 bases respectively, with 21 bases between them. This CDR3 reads CALTRIILTDTQYF. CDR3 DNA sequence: TGTGCCCTCACCCGGATAATCCTTACTGATACGCAGTATTTT.

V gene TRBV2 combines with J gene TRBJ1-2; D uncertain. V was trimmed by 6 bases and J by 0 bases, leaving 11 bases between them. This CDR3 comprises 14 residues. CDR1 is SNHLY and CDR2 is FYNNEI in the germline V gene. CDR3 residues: CASRAQSPNYGYTF. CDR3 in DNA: TGTGCCAGCAGGGCCCAGAGCCCTAACTATGGCTACACCTTC.